Sequencing of this T cell receptor beta chain was carried out in a study of graft-versus-host responses after intestinal transplantation. Germline V CDR1 and CDR2: SGHAT, FQNNGV. This CDR3 has 17 residues. V was cut by 5 bases and J by 6 bases, with 24 bases left in between. Here immunoSEQ multiplex PCR was the method, and the copy in TCRdb shows in-frame clones only, minus some. In the table there are roughly 28,000 clones, roughly 85% of which are singletons. This TCR was sampled from a human patient who received an intestinal transplant, so some T cells may come from the graft donor. The source material was PBMCs, sampled around 430 days after intestinal transplantation. The J gene is TRBJ2-3, the V gene TRBV11-2; weak D call: TRBD1 (5 bases). DNA for the CDR3: TGTGCCAGCAGCCTCCCGTTCAAGGAAGGGGATACGGATACGCAGTATTTT. It specifies CASSLPFKEGDTDTQYF.